Reported below is one T cell receptor (beta chain). This clone's antigen is unknown. Base qualities were left out, and no much larger clone turns up one base away. A second Seattle source provided samples from volunteer blood donors who had recovered from COVID-19. The collaborating institutions used their own protocols to collect whole blood in K2EDTA tubes. For TCRbeta analysis, collaborators shipped samples as frozen whole blood, isolated PBMCs, or DNA extracted from either of those sample types. The data stem from a study of blood T cell repertoires in COVID-19 (dated by TCRdb to about 2020). Regarding the complete study: Samples from collaborators originated in the United States, Italy and Spain and spanned both the acute and convalescent phases of COVID-19. The material from the prospective study consisted of cDNA or gDNA derived from T cells, B-cell-depleted T cells, or PBMCs. Deeply sampled blood TCRbeta repertoires from subjects exposed to, actively infected with, or recovered from COVID-19 were included in the dataset. The samples were drawn from two sources: the first 160 participants of the ongoing ImmuneRACE study, and fewer than 1,500 subjects contributed by 6 global collaborators. Where available, HLA class I and class II types were obtained from metadata supplied by the sample provider rather than from assay-based typing. The repertoires were released in a freely available public database meant as a resource for research on the immune response to SARS-CoV-2. The sample metadata nearly always contained a de-identified subject ID, COVID-19 status, age in years and sex.

TCRbeta CDR3 regions were amplified from genomic DNA by means of the immunoSEQ Assay, a bias-controlled multiplex PCR. On the authors' methods: The number of nucleated cells in each sample was estimated by amplification of reference gene primers within the assay. To quantify the absolute abundance of each unique TCRbeta CDR3 rearrangement, sequence reads were collapsed and filtered. For each sample, productive Simpson clonality was calculated as the square root of Simpson's diversity index over productive rearrangements. TCRdb carries this immuneACCESS record with in-frame sequences only. Its versions omit some clonotypes, under half of them owing to an unresolved V gene in the studies checked, with the rest unexplained. The V and J calls and clone size were taken over from that table, and D and trimming were inferred from the DNA. The sample table contains 210,000 or so clones; only one count was recorded for about 85% of them. The ten largest account for 10% to 15% of the sample.

Summary of the overall study and its limitations: The quantity of clinical and demographic metadata differed by source and by participant and was supplied without curation.

V is reduced by 4 bases and J by 5 bases, leaving a spacing of 17 bases between them. The CDR1 and CDR2 encoded by the germline V gene (reference sequence) are SEHNR and FQNEAQ. Including the terminal cysteine and phenylalanine, the CDR3 comprises 15 residues. Only the CDR3 part of the read is kept: 45 bases, read in frame from the first base. The sequencing sample was made of peripheral blood. This receptor was taken from a young woman who had recovered from COVID-19. This chain is built from TRBV7-9 and TRBJ2-5, with TRBD2 tentatively as D gene (5 bases match). The CDR3 protein is CASSSPVRRAETQYF. The DNA sequence follows: TGTGCCAGCAGCTCCCCCGTGCGGCGGGCGGAGACCCAGTACTTC.